Each of the 3 T cell receptor beta chains below was sequenced from the same sample in a study of T-cell memory formation after mild COVID-19. TCRdb reanalysed the 5' RACE reads using MiXCR and keeps one entry per CDR3 protein. The sample contains about 440,000 distinct CDR3 sequences, 15% to 20% of which appear only once. What was sequenced was PBMCs or a T cell subset sorted from them (not recorded which). The source is an adult woman who had mild COVID-19 (a few samples of this study predate the infection). Cell type and time point are not known.

The CDR3 here is CSARTTRGLTEAFF. For the CDR3, the DNA is TGCAGTGCCCGGACGACGCGGGGCCTCACTGAAGCTTTCTTT. V and J are TRBV20-1 and TRBJ1-1; D is perhaps TRBD1 (5 bases). There are 14 residues in the CDR3. Trimming stripped 6 bases from V and 4 bases from J, with 18 bases between. CDR1 and CDR2 from the germline V gene are DFQATT and SNEGSKA (reference sequence).

This sequence joins TRBV4-1 and TRBJ1-5; TRBD1 matches at 12 bases. The CDR3 has 19 residues. J lost 0 bases, V lost 1 base, and 7 bases had no gene match. Germline assignment: CDR1 MGHRA and CDR2 YSYEKL. CDR3 sequence reads: CASSQAGTGGVYSNQPQHF. In DNA, the CDR3 is TGCGCCAGCAGCCAAGCAGGGACAGGGGGCGTTTATAGCAATCAGCCCCAGCATTTT.

CDR3 sequence: CASSLWLGSYEQYF. DNA for the CDR3: TGCGCCAGCAGCTTGTGGCTGGGCTCCTACGAGCAGTACTTC. The chain couples TRBV5-1 to TRBJ2-7, with unresolved D. Germline CDR1 is SGHRS and CDR2 is YFSETQ. The CDR3 contains 14 residues. The V end lost 1 base, the J end lost 0 bases, and 8 bases lay between the germline ends.